This is a list of T cell receptor beta chains from one sample in a study of CD8 T cells in Susac syndrome. TCRdb re-derived calls from the immunoSEQ multiplex PCR reads in MiXCR, one entry per CDR3 protein. The sample has 110,000 or so distinct CDR3 sequences, around 97% seen once. The sequencing input was CD4+ T cells from PBMCs. These receptors all come from a human donor in good health. Each CDR3 is given with its conserved first and last residue. Fields, in order: CDR3 protein, V gene.

CASSLGLLAGVQETQYF TRBV5-1
CASSKQENQPQHF TRBV7-2
CASSSAGFTYEQYF TRBV6-2/TRBV6-3
CSVEGRQSSYNEQFF TRBV29-1
CASSQGWGNQPQHF TRBV3-1
CSVESLAGAYSYNEQFF TRBV29-1
CASSRQSVGQMNTEAFF TRBV7-9
CASSTGTGLLNEKLFF TRBV6-2/TRBV6-3
CASSQVGLAGDTGELFF TRBV4-2
CASMEGLASQETQYF TRBV5-4
CASSLVGANVLTF TRBV7-9
CASSPTRQPNTQYF TRBV28
CSVVDRAGNTIYF TRBV29-1
CASSKWTGNSPLHF TRBV7-9
CSVKAREKLFF TRBV29-1
CASSLVKSGGDYEQYF TRBV13
CASSGVGQGARNTQYF TRBV25-1
CATSLGGMGDTQYF TRBV24-1
CASSEQGPSTDTQYF TRBV2
CASSLAVAYEQYF TRBV7-2
CASTGQGISGANVLTF TRBV2
CASRAWTEIAGYTF TRBV2
CASQTYTGELFF TRBV27
CASSQNRGGYGYTF TRBV3-1
CATGSGTGNLEGHF TRBV6-6
CASSVGTSGDYGQYF TRBV9
CASSYDGQGSTDTQYF TRBV6-5
CASRPVILAGTYEQYF TRBV7-9
CASSLQIDGYGYTF TRBV5-1
CASSQDGQLGFEQYF TRBV4-1
CASSYSRLAVAKNIQYF TRBV6-2/TRBV6-3
CSVDGQGSEAFF TRBV29-1
CASSQSDSYTF TRBV3-1
CASEIGGPPYEQYF TRBV25-1
CASRDRGRSIGTEAFF TRBV19
CSVEGPQGRGHASEAFF TRBV29-1
CASSVAGQGGPDTQYF TRBV9
CATSDSRRPDYEQYF TRBV24-1
CASRSKGGTSPSSYNEQFF TRBV5-6
CASSSGVGAKNIQYF TRBV12-3/TRBV12-4
CASSTRTSGGGIGQYF TRBV7-2
CASSELRKGEQYF TRBV25-1
CATSDTNRDNEQFF TRBV24-1
CASSFGRNQPQHF TRBV7-9
CASSQSYEQYF TRBV3-1
CASSRGSKGQPYGYTF TRBV4-1
CASSQGRPSGNTIYF TRBV3-1
CASSTDRGRRETQYF TRBV6-5
CASSQDGRGNNEQFF TRBV4-2
CASTTQSTGIGELFF TRBV11-2
CASSFFGGLAEYNEQFF TRBV7-2
CSAGTGMEVKNIQYF TRBV20-1
CASSQDLSPGNTIYF TRBV4-1
CASSLSATTEAFF TRBV7-9
CATSSGTSVLETQYF TRBV15